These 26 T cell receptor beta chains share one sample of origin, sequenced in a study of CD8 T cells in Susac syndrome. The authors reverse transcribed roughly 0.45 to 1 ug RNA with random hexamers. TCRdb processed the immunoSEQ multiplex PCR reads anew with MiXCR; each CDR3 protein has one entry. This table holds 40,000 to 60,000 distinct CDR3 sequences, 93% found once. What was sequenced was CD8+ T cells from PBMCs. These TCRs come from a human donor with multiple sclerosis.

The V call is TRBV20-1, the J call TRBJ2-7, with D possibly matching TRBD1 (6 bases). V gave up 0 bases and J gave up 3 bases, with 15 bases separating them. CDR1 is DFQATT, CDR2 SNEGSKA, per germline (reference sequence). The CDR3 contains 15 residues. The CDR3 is CSARDLQGASYEQYF. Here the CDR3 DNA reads TGCAGTGCTAGAGATCTACAGGGAGCCAGCTACGAGCAGTACTTC.

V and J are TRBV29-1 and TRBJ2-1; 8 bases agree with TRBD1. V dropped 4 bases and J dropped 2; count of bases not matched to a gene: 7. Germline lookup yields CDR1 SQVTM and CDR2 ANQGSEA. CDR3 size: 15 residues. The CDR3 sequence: CSVAIRQGPYNEQFF. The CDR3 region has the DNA TGCAGCGTTGCCATCCGACAGGGGCCCTACAATGAGCAGTTCTTC.

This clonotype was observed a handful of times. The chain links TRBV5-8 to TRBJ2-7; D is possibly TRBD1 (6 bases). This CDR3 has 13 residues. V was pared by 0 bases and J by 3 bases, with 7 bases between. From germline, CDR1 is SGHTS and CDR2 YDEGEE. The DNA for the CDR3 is TGTGCCAGCAGCTTGGGAGGGGGCTACGAGCAGTACTTC. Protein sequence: CASSLGGGYEQYF.

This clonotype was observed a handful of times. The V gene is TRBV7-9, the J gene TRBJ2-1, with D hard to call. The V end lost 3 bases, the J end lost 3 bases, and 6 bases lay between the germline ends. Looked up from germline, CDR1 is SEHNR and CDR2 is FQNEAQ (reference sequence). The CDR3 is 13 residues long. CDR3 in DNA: TGTGCCAGCAGCTTGAGTGTCTACAATGAGCAGTTCTTC. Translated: CASSLSVYNEQFF.

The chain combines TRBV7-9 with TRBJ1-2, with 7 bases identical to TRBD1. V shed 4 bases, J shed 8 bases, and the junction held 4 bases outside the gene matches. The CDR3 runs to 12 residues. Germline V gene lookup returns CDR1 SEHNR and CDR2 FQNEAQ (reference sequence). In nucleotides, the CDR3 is TGTGCCAGCAGCTATGGACAGGACGGCTACACCTTC. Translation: CASSYGQDGYTF. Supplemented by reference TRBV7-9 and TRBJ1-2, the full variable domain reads DTGVSQNPRHKITKRGQNVTFRCDPISEHNRLYWYRQTLGQGPEFLTYFQNEAQLEKSRLLSDRFSAERPKGSFSTLEIQRTEQGDSAMYLCASSYGQDGYTFGSGTRLTVV.

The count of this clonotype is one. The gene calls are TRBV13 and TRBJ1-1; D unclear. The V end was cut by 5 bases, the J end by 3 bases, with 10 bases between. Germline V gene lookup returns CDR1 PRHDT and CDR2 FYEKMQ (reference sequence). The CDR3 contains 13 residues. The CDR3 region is CASSDQEDTEAFF. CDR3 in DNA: TGTGCCAGCAGCGACCAGGAGGACACTGAAGCTTTCTTT. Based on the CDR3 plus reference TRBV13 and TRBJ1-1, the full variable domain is AAGVIQSPRHLIKEKRETATLKCYPIPRHDTVYWYQQGPGQDPQFLISFYEKMQSDKGSIPDRFSAQQFSDYHSELNMSSLELGDSALYFCASSDQEDTEAFFGQGTRLTVV.

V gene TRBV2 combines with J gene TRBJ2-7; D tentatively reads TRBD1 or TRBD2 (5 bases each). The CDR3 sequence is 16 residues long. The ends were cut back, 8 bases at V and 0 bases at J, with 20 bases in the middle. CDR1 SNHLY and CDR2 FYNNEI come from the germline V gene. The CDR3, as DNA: TGTGCCAGCCGGAGTTATGAGGGGCCAAACTCCTACGAGCAGTACTTC. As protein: CASRSYEGPNSYEQYF.

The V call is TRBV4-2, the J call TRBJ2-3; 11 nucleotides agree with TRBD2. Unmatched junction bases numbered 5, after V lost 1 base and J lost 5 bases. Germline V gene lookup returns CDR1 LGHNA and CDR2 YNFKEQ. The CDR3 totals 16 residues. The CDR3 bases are TGTGCCAGCAGCCAAGGGCTAGCGGGGGGTGTAGATACGCAGTATTTT. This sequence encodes CASSQGLAGGVDTQYF.

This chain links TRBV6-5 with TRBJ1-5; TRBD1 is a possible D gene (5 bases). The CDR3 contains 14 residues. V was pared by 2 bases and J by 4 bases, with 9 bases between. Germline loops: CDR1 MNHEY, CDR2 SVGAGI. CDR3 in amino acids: CASSYRGTNQPQHF. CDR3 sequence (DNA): TGTGCCAGCAGTTACAGGGGAACTAATCAGCCCCAGCATTTT.

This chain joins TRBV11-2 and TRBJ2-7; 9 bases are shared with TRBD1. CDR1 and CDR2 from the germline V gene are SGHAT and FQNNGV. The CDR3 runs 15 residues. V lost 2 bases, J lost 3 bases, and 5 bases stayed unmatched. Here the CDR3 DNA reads TGTGCCAGCAGCTTAATAAGGGACAGGGTCTACGAGCAGTACTTC. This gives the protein CASSLIRDRVYEQYF. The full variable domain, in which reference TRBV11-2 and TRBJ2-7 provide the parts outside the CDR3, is EAGVAQSPRYKIIEKRQSVAFWCNPISGHATLYWYQQILGQGPKLLIQFQNNGVVDDSQLPKDRFSAERLKGVDSTLKIQPAKLEDSAVYLCASSLIRDRVYEQYFGPGTRLTVT.

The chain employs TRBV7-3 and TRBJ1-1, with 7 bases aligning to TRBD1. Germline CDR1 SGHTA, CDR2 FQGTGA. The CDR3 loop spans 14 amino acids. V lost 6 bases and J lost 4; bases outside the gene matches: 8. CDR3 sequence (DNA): TGTGCCAGCAGTATTTACAGGGGAAGCACTGAAGCTTTCTTT. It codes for CASSIYRGSTEAFF.

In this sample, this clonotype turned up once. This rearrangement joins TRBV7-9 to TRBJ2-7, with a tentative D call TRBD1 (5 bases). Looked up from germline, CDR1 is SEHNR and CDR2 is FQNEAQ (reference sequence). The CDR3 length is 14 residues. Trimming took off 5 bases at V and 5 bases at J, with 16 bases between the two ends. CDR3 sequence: CASSQTGPAHEQYF. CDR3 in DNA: TGTGCCAGCAGCCAAACAGGACCAGCTCACGAGCAGTACTTC.

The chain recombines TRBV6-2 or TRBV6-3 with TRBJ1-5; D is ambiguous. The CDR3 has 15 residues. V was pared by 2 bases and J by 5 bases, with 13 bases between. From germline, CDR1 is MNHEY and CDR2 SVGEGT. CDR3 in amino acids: CASSYRYLTDQPQHF. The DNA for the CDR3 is TGTGCCAGCAGTTACAGGTATTTGACGGATCAGCCCCAGCATTTT.

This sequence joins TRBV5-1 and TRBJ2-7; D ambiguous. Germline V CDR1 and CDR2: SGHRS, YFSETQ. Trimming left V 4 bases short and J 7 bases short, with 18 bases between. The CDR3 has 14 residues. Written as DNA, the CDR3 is TGCGCCAGCAGCCCCTCTTTGCTTCCTGGGGAGCAGTACTTC. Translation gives CASSPSLLPGEQYF.

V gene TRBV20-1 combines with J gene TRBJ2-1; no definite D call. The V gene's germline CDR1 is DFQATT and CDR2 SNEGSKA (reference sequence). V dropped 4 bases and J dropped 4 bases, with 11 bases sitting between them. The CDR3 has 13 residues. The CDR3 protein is CSATWTDYNEQFF. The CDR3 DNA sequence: TGCAGTGCTACCTGGACGGATTACAATGAGCAGTTCTTC.

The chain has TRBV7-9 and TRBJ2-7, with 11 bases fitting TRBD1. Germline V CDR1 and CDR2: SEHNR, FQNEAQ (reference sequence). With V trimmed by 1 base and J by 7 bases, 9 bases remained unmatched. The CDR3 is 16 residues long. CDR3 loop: CASSLDLGTGGSEQYF. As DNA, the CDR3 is TGTGCCAGCAGCTTAGATCTCGGGACAGGGGGTAGTGAGCAGTACTTC.

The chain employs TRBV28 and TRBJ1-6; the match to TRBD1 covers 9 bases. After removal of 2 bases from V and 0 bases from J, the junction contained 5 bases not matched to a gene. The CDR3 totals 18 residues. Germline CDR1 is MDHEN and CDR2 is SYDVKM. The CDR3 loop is CASSLHDRGSSYNSPLHF. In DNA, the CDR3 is TGTGCCAGCAGTTTACACGACAGGGGGAGCTCCTATAATTCACCCCTCCACTTT.

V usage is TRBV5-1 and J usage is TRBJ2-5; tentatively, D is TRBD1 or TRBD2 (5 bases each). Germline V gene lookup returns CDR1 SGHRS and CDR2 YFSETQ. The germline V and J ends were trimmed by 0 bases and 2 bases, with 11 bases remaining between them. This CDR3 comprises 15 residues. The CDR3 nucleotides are TGCGCCAGCAGCTTGGCCGGGGCCACACAAGAGACCCAGTACTTC. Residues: CASSLAGATQETQYF.

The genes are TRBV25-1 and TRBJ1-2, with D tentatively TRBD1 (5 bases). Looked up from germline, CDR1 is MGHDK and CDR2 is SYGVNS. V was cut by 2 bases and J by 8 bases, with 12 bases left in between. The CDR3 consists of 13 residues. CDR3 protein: CASSETGSNGYTF. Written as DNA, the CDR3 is TGTGCCAGCAGTGAAACAGGATCCAACGGCTACACCTTC.

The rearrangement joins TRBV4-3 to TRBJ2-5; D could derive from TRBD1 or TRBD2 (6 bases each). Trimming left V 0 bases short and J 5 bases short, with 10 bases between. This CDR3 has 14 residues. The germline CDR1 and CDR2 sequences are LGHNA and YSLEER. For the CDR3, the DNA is TGCGCCAGCAGCCAAGATGGGGGGCCGGAGACCCAGTACTTC. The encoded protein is CASSQDGGPETQYF.

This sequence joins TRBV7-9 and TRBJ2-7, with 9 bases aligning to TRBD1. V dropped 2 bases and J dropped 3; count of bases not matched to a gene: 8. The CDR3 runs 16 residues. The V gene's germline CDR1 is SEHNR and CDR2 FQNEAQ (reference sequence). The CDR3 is CASSLPRTGAGYEQYF. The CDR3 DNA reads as TGTGCCAGCAGCTTACCTAGGACAGGGGCTGGCTACGAGCAGTACTTC.

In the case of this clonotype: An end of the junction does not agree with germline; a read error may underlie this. The CDR3 is CATSGDRGAYEQYF. The DNA for the CDR3 is TGTGCCACCAGCGGAGACAGGGGTGCCTACGAGCAGTACTTC. The chain carries TRBV15 and TRBJ2-7; 8 nucleotides match TRBD1. Germline loops: CDR1 LNHNV, CDR2 YYDKDF (reference sequence). The CDR3 sequence is 14 residues long.

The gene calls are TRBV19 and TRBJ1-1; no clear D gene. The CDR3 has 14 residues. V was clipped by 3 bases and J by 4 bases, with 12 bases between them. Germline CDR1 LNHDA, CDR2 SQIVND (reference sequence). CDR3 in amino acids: CASSIKGRSTEAFF. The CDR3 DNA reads TGTGCCAGTAGTATCAAGGGTAGAAGCACTGAAGCTTTCTTT.

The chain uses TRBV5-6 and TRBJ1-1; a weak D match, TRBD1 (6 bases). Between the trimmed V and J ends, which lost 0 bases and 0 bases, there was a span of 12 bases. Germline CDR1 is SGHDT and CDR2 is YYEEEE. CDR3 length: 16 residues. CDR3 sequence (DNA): TGTGCCAGCAGCTTGGGTCCAGGGGCTTTGAACACTGAAGCTTTCTTT. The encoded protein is CASSLGPGALNTEAFF. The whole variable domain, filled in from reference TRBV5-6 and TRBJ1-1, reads DAGVTQSPTHLIKTRGQQVTLRCSPKSGHDTVSWYQQALGQGPQFIFQYYEEEERQRGNFPDRFSGHQFPNYSSELNVNALLLGDSALYLCASSLGPGALNTEAFFGQGTRLTVV.

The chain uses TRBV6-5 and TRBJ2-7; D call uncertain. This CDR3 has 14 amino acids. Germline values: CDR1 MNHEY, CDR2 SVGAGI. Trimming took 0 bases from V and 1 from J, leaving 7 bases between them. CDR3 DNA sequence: TGTGCCAGCAGTTACTCAGACGGATCCTACGAGCAGTACTTC. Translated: CASSYSDGSYEQYF.

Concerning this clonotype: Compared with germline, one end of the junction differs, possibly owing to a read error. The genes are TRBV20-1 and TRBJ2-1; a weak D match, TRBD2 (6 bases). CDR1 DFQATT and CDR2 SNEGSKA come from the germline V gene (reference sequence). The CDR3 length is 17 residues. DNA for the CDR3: TGCAGTGCGAGAGGGGACTCCATTATAAGGTCCTACAATGAGCAGTTCTTC. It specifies CSARGDSIIRSYNEQFF.